Listed here are 27 T cell receptor beta chains from one sample, sequenced in a study of shared clonotypes between healthy human individuals. Assay: immunoSEQ multiplex PCR; the TCRdb copy retains only in-frame clones and omits some. Of about 1 million clones in the sample, 60% to 80% are singletons; the top ten hold around 1.4%. The sequenced material came from memory CD4+ T cells sorted from blood. Regarding subset: CD45RA-negative fraction. The receptors were sampled from a man between 18 and 35 years old in good health.

The chain joins TRBV4-2 to TRBJ2-3; TRBD2 matches at 7 bases. This CDR3 is built from 16 residues. Germline assignment: CDR1 LGHNA and CDR2 YNFKEQ. Trimming removed 1 base from V and 3 bases from J; junction bases left unmatched: 7. The CDR3 loop reads CASSQAGTKSTDTQYF. DNA of the CDR3: TGTGCCAGCAGCCAAGCAGGGACTAAGTCGACAGATACGCAGTATTTT.

V is TRBV10-3 and J is TRBJ1-5; D perhaps matches TRBD1 (5 bases). The CDR3 spans 14 residues. The germline V gene has CDR1 ENHRY and CDR2 SYGVKD. V was cut by 3 bases and J by 3 bases, with 9 bases left in between. The CDR3 is CAISERGSNQPQHF. The DNA of the CDR3 is TGTGCCATCAGTGAAAGGGGCTCCAATCAGCCCCAGCATTTT.

This clone has just one count. The rearrangement uses TRBV2 and TRBJ1-2; 8 positions match TRBD1. The CDR3 is made up of 14 amino acids. Germline V CDR1 and CDR2: SNHLY, FYNNEI. After removal of 4 bases from V and 2 bases from J, the junction contained 3 bases not matched to a gene. The CDR3, as DNA: TGTGCCAGCAGTGTGGCAGGGGGCAACTATGGCTACACCTTC. Translated: CASSVAGGNYGYTF. Full variable domain (missing parts from reference TRBV2 and TRBJ1-2): EPEVTQTPSHQVTQMGQEVILRCVPISNHLYFYWYRQILGQKVEFLVSFYNNEISEKSEIFDDQFSVERPDGSNFTLKIRSTKLEDSAMYFCASSVAGGNYGYTFGSGTRLTVV.

The V and J genes are TRBV2 and TRBJ1-6; no reliable D call. The CDR3 is 16 amino acids. V lost 1 base and J 1 base, leaving 8 bases between the germline ends. Looked up from germline, CDR1 is SNHLY and CDR2 is FYNNEI. CDR3 in amino acids: CASSEEGESYNSPLHF. The DNA of the CDR3 is TGTGCCAGCAGTGAAGAGGGCGAGTCCTATAATTCACCCCTCCACTTT.

With regard to this clone: Other DNA sequences within the sample encode an identical CDR3. The V gene is TRBV7-2, the J gene TRBJ2-3, with 12 bases that match TRBD2. V lost 5 bases, J lost 1 base, and 4 bases stayed unmatched. The CDR3 consists of 16 residues. CDR1 is SGHTA, CDR2 FQGNSA, per germline. In DNA form, the CDR3 reads TGTGCCAGCAGCCTCAGACTAGCGGGAGGCACAGATACGCAGTATTTT. Protein product: CASSLRLAGGTDTQYF.

This clone was counted only a few times. Other DNA sequences within the sample encode an identical CDR3. This rearrangement joins TRBV4-3 to TRBJ2-1, with D uncertain. The CDR3 spans 17 residues. V was pared by 0 bases and J by 0 bases, with 12 bases between. Germline V CDR1 and CDR2: LGHNA, YSLEER. CDR3 region: CASSQDLGSSSYNEQFF. The CDR3, as DNA: TGCGCCAGCAGCCAAGATTTGGGCAGCAGCTCCTACAATGAGCAGTTCTTC.

This clone has ten or more counts. V gene TRBV30 combines with J gene TRBJ1-3; the D is unclear. Germline CDR1 GTSNPN, CDR2 SVGIG (reference sequence). The ends were cut back, 0 bases at V and 1 base at J, with 10 bases in the middle. The length of the CDR3 is 15 residues. The CDR3 is CAWSVGAPSGNTIYF. CDR3 DNA: TGTGCCTGGAGTGTAGGAGCTCCATCTGGAAACACCATATATTTT.

The genes are TRBV5-1 and TRBJ1-6; TRBD1 might be the D (5 bases). Germline V gives CDR1 SGHRS, CDR2 YFSETQ. The ends were cut back, 4 bases at V and 5 bases at J, with 13 bases in the middle. The CDR3 runs to 15 residues. The CDR3 DNA follows: TGCGCCAGCAGCAGCGGGACGCAGCATAATTCACCCCTCCACTTT. Translation: CASSSGTQHNSPLHF.

The V gene is TRBV7-9, the J gene TRBJ2-5; D is perhaps TRBD1 (5 bases). Germline-derived CDR1 and CDR2 are SEHNR and FQNEAQ (reference sequence). Trimming removed 4 bases from V and 2 bases from J, with 17 bases in between. The CDR3 covers 16 residues. The DNA of the CDR3 is TGTGCCAGCAGCTCCCAACCCCTAAAGGGGCAAGAGACCCAGTACTTC. Residues: CASSSQPLKGQETQYF.

Comment on this clone: The sample contains more than one DNA sequence encoding this CDR3. This sequence joins TRBV5-1 and TRBJ2-7; D not certain. Trimming pared 0 bases from V and 0 bases from J, leaving 7 bases between. CDR1 SGHRS and CDR2 YFSETQ come from the germline V gene. The CDR3 has 14 amino acids. The CDR3 here is CASSLGPSSYEQYF. CDR3 DNA: TGCGCCAGCAGCTTGGGGCCCAGCTCCTACGAGCAGTACTTC.

This sequence joins TRBV10-2 and TRBJ1-6; D is unclear. The CDR3 contains 13 residues. Germline lookup yields CDR1 WSHSY and CDR2 SAAADI. The ends were cut back, 8 bases at V and 9 bases at J, with 14 bases in the middle. CDR3 in amino acids: CASRRLEGSPLHF. CDR3 nucleotides: TGCGCCAGCCGACGGTTGGAGGGTTCACCCCTCCACTTT.

V and J are TRBV6-1 and TRBJ1-6, with D maybe TRBD1 (6 bases). The CDR3 runs 14 residues. The V gene's germline CDR1 is MNHNS and CDR2 SASEGT. V lost 8 bases, J lost 8 bases, and 16 bases lay in between. The CDR3 region has the DNA TGTGCCAGCGGGGGGGCAGGGATGGATTCACCCCTCCACTTT. As protein: CASGGAGMDSPLHF.

J is TRBJ1-6 and V is TRBV6-1, with D tentatively TRBD1 (6 bases). Germline V CDR1 and CDR2: MNHNS, SASEGT. This CDR3 is 13 amino acids long. The V gene lost 2 bases and the J gene lost 10 bases, with 9 bases spanning the gap. DNA for the CDR3: TGTGCCAGCAGTGAAAGGGGGTTCTCACCCCTCCACTTT. Translation: CASSERGFSPLHF.

This clone has a handful of counts. The chain joins TRBV5-4 to TRBJ1-1; D is possibly TRBD1 (6 bases). The CDR3 runs 15 residues. V was trimmed by 0 bases and J by 3 bases, leaving 12 bases between them. Germline-derived CDR1 and CDR2 are SGHNT and YYREEE (reference sequence). The CDR3, as DNA: TGTGCCAGCAGCTTGGCTACAGGGATTCACACTGAAGCTTTCTTT. It translates to CASSLATGIHTEAFF.

This clone appeared a single time. CDR3 bases: TGCAGCGGCCGTTCGGGGCATGAGCAGTTCTTC. Encoded protein: CSGRSGHEQFF. The gene calls are TRBV29-1 and TRBJ2-1; D could derive from TRBD1 or TRBD2 (5 bases each). This CDR3 region has 11 residues. Deletions cut 7 bases from V and 8 bases from J, with 12 bases between. CDR1 and CDR2 from the germline V gene are SQVTM and ANQGSEA.

V is TRBV4-3 and J is TRBJ1-5; maybe TRBD1 (6 bases). In germline, CDR1 is LGHNA, CDR2 YSLEER. This CDR3 is built from 14 residues. Deletions cut 2 bases from V and 2 bases from J, with 7 bases between. CDR3 in amino acids: CASSQNRGNQPQHF. The DNA of the CDR3 is TGCGCCAGCAGCCAAAACAGGGGCAATCAGCCCCAGCATTTT.

The chain joins TRBV7-6 to TRBJ2-5; D is undetermined. CDR1 and CDR2 (germline): SGHVS, FNYEAQ. V lost 2 bases to trimming and J lost 5 bases, with 15 bases between them. The CDR3 runs to 15 residues. CDR3 sequence: CASSLMSVTDETQYF. The DNA of the CDR3 is TGTGCCAGCAGCTTAATGTCTGTTACAGACGAGACCCAGTACTTC.

This clone was seen a few times. V usage is TRBV30 and J usage is TRBJ2-1; 7 nucleotides match TRBD1. The germline V gene encodes CDR1 GTSNPN and CDR2 SVGIG (reference sequence). The CDR3 extends over 16 amino acids. After removal of 3 bases from V and 3 bases from J, the junction contained 11 bases not matched to a gene. The CDR3 DNA is TGTGCCTGGAGAGACTCCCCGGGACAGAACTACAATGAGCAGTTCTTC. Its protein is CAWRDSPGQNYNEQFF.

The genes are TRBV6-1 and TRBJ1-5, with D possibly being TRBD1 (6 bases). V was clipped by 8 bases and J by 4 bases, with 12 bases between them. CDR3 length: 13 amino acids. The germline V gene has CDR1 MNHNS and CDR2 SASEGT. The CDR3 reads CASSGTRNQPQHF. The CDR3 DNA reads as TGTGCCAGCTCTGGGACAAGGAATCAGCCCCAGCATTTT.

This clone has only a few counts. The V call is TRBV2, the J call TRBJ1-6; 8 bases match TRBD1. The V and J ends lost 10 bases and 15 bases, in that order; junction bases with no gene match: 11. The CDR3 is 12 residues long. Germline V lookup: CDR1 SNHLY, CDR2 FYNNEI. This CDR3 reads CATGGDRSLLHF. The CDR3 coding sequence is TGTGCCACCGGAGGGGACAGGTCTCTCCTCCACTTT.

The chain couples TRBV4-1 to TRBJ2-5; possibly TRBD1 or TRBD2 for D (5 bases each). The CDR3 extends over 16 amino acids. V lost 1 base and J 5 bases, leaving 17 bases between the germline ends. Germline CDR1 is MGHRA and CDR2 is YSYEKL. In DNA, the CDR3 is TGCGCCAGCAGCCAAGCCGATCTGGGGGTTAGGGAGACCCAGTACTTC. Translated: CASSQADLGVRETQYF.

The V gene is TRBV6-5, the J gene TRBJ2-1; D gene unclear. V shed 2 bases and J shed 5 bases, with 10 bases lying between them. The CDR3 runs 14 residues. From germline, CDR1 is MNHEY and CDR2 SVGAGI. Here the CDR3 reads CASSYTAGNNEQFF. Here the CDR3 DNA reads TGTGCCAGCAGTTACACGGCAGGAAACAATGAGCAGTTCTTC.

Written as DNA, the CDR3 is TGTGCCTGGACCCAGCGGGGGTACGAGCAGTACTTC. It specifies CAWTQRGYEQYF. The chain joins TRBV30 to TRBJ2-7, with 8 bases that match TRBD2. V dropped 4 bases and J dropped 4; count of bases not matched to a gene: 3. This CDR3 comprises 12 residues. From germline, CDR1 is GTSNPN and CDR2 SVGIG (reference sequence).

This chain joins TRBV19 and TRBJ1-6; D perhaps matches TRBD1 (6 bases). V gave up 3 bases and J gave up 3 bases, with 12 bases separating them. CDR3 length equals 16 residues. Germline V gene lookup returns CDR1 LNHDA and CDR2 SQIVND (reference sequence). This CDR3 reads CASSMGRDIYNSPLHF. CDR3 nucleotides: TGTGCCAGTAGTATGGGCAGGGACATCTATAATTCACCCCTCCACTTT.

The V and J genes are TRBV7-8 and TRBJ2-7; perhaps TRBD1 as D (6 bases). The V gene lost 8 bases and the J gene lost 0 bases, with 14 bases spanning the gap. Per the germline V gene, CDR1 is SGHVS and CDR2 is FQNEAQ. CDR3 length: 14 amino acids. In nucleotides, the CDR3 is TGTGCCAGCGCCGGGACATTCTTCTCCTACGAGCAGTACTTC. Translated, it gives CASAGTFFSYEQYF. Full variable domain (rest looked up from reference TRBV7-8 and TRBJ2-7): GAGVSQSPRYKVAKRGQDVALRCDPISGHVSLFWYQQALGQGPEFLTYFQNEAQLDKSGLPSDRFFAERPEGSVSTLKIQRTQQEDSAVYLCASAGTFFSYEQYFGPGTRLTVT.

The chain couples TRBV27 to TRBJ1-2; 9 nucleotides line up with TRBD1. V lost 5 bases, J lost 6 bases, and 7 bases stayed unmatched. This CDR3 has 14 residues. CDR1 and CDR2 from the germline V gene are MNHEY and SMNVEV (reference sequence). The CDR3 spells CASSKGQGRNGYTF. CDR3 nucleotide sequence: TGTGCCAGCAGTAAAGGACAGGGGAGGAATGGCTACACCTTC.

Remarks on this clone: This CDR3 is also generated by other DNA sequences in the sample. The chain employs TRBV4-3 and TRBJ2-7; 9 bases line up with TRBD2. This CDR3 has 15 amino acids. Germline V lookup: CDR1 LGHNA, CDR2 YSLEER. V lost 0 bases to trimming and J lost 3 bases; unmatched junction nucleotides: 3. The CDR3 DNA reads as TGCGCCAGCAGCCAAGACCTAGCGGGACTCTACGAGCAGTACTTC. Its protein product is CASSQDLAGLYEQYF.